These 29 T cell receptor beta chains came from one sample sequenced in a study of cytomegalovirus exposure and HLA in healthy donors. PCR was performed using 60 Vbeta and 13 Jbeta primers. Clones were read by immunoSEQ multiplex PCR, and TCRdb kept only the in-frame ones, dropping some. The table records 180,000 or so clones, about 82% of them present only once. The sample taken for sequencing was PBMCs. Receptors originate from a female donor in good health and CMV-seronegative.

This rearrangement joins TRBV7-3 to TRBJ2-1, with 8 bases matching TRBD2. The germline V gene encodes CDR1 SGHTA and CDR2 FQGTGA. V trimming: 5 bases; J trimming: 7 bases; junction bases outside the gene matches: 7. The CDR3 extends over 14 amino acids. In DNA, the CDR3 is TGTGCCAGCAGCCCCCCCGGGAGGGCGAATGAGCAGTTCTTC. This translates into CASSPPGRANEQFF.

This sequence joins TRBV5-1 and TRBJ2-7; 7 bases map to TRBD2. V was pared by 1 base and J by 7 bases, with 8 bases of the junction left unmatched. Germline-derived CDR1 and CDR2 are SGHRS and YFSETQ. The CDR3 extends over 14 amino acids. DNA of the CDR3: TGCGCCAGCAGCTTGTCGGGGGGATTAGGTGAGCAGTACTTC. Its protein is CASSLSGGLGEQYF.

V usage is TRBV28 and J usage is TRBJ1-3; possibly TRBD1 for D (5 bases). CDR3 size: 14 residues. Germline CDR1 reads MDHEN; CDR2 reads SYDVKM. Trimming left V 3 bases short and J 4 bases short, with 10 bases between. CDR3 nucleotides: TGTGCCAGCAGTTTGGGGGGGTTCGGAAACACCATATATTTT. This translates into CASSLGGFGNTIYF.

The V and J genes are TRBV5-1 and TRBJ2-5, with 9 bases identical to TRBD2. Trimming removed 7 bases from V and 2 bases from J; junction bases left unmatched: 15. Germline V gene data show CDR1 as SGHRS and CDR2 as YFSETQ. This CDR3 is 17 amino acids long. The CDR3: CASARTLSGSGQETQYF. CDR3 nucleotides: TGCGCCAGCGCCAGAACCCTTAGCGGGAGCGGGCAAGAGACCCAGTACTTC.

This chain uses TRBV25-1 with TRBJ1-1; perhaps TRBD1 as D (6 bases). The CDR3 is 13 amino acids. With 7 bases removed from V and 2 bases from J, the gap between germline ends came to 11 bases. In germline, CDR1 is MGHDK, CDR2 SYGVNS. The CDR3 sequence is CASKTGVNTEAFF. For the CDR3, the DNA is TGTGCCAGCAAGACAGGTGTTAACACTGAAGCTTTCTTT. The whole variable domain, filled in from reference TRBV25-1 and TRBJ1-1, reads EADIYQTPRYLVIGTGKKITLECSQTMGHDKMYWYQQDPGMELHLIHYSYGVNSTEKGDLSSESTVSRIRTEHFPLTLESARPSHTSQYLCASKTGVNTEAFFGQGTRLTVV.

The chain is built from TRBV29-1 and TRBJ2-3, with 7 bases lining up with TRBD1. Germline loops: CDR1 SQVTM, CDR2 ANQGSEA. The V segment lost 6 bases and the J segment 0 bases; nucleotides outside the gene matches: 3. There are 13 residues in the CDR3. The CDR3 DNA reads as TGCAGCGTACGCAGGGGGAGCACAGATACGCAGTATTTT. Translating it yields CSVRRGSTDTQYF.

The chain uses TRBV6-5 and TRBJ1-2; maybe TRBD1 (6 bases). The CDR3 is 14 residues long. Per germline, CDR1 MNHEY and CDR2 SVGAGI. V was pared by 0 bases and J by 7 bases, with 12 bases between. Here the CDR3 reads CASSYSHRAGGYTF. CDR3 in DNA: TGTGCCAGCAGTTACTCCCACAGGGCTGGTGGCTACACCTTC.

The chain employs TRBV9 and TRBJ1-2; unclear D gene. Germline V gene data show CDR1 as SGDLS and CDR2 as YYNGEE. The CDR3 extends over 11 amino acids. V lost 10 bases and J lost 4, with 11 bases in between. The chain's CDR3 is CAPRPFYGYTF. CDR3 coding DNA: TGTGCCCCCAGGCCCTTCTATGGCTACACCTTC.

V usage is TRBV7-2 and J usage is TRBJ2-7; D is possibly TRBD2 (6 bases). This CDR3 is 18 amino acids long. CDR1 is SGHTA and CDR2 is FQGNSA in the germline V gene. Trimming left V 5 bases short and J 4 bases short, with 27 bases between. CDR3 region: CASSDRGVAGYLIYEQYF. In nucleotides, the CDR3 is TGTGCCAGCAGCGACCGAGGTGTTGCGGGATATCTGATATACGAGCAGTACTTC. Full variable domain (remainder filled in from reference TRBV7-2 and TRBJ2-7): GAGVSQSPSNKVTEKGKDVELRCDPISGHTALYWYRQSLGQGLEFLIYFQGNSAPDKSGLPSDRFSAERTGGSVSTLTIQRTQQEDSAVYLCASSDRGVAGYLIYEQYFGPGTRLTVT.

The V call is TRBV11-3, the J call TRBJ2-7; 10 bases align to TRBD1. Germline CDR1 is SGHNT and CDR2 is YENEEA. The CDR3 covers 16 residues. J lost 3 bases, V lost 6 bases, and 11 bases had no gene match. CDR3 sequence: CASRRTGGRAGYEQYF. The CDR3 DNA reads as TGTGCCAGCAGGCGGACAGGGGGTAGAGCCGGCTACGAGCAGTACTTC. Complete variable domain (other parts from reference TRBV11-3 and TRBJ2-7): EAGVVQSPRYKIIEKKQPVAFWCNPISGHNTLYWYLQNLGQGPELLIRYENEEAVDDSQLPKDRFSAERLKGVDSTLKIQPAELGDSAVYLCASRRTGGRAGYEQYFGPGTRLTVT.

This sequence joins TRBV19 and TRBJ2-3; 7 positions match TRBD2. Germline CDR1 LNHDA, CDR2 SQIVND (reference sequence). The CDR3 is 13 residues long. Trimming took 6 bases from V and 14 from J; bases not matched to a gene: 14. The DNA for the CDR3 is TGTGCCAGTAGCTCGGGTGGACTAGTCTTAATGTATTTT. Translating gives CASSSGGLVLMYF. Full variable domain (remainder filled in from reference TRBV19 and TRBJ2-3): DGGITQSPKYLFRKEGQNVTLSCEQNLNHDAMYWYRQDPGQGLRLIYYSQIVNDFQKGDIAEGYSVSREKKESFPLTVTSAQKNPTAFYLCASSSGGLVLMYFGPGTRLTVL.

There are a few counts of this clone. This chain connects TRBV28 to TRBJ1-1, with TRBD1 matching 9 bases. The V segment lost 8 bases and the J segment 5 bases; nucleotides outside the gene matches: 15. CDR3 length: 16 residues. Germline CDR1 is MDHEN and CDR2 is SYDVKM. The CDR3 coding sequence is TGTGCCAGCGGTAAACCCTCGGGACAGGGTAAGACTGAAGCTTTCTTT. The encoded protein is CASGKPSGQGKTEAFF.

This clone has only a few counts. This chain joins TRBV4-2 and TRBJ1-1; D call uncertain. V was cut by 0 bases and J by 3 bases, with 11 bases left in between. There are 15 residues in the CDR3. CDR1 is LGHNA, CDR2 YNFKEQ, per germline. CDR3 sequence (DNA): TGTGCCAGCAGCCAAGAAATGGTCGGGGACACTGAAGCTTTCTTT. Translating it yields CASSQEMVGDTEAFF.

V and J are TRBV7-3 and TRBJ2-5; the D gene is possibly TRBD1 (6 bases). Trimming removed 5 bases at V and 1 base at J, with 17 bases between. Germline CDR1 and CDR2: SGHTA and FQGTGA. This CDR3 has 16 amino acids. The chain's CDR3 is CASSITGQPPQETQYF. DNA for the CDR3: TGTGCCAGCAGCATTACAGGACAGCCTCCCCAAGAGACCCAGTACTTC.

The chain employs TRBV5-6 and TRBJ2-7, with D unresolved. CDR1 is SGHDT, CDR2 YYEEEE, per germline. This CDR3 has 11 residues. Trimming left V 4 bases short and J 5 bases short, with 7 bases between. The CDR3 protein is CASSVAHEQYF. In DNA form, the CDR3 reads TGTGCCAGCAGCGTAGCCCACGAGCAGTACTTC. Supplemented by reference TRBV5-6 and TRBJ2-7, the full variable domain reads DAGVTQSPTHLIKTRGQQVTLRCSPKSGHDTVSWYQQALGQGPQFIFQYYEEEERQRGNFPDRFSGHQFPNYSSELNVNALLLGDSALYLCASSVAHEQYFGPGTRLTVT.

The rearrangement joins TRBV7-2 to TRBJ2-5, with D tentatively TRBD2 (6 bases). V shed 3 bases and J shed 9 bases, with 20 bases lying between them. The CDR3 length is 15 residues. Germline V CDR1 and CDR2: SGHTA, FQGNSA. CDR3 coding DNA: TGTGCCAGCAGCTTGGGTCCGGGGCGGGGCGGGGCCCAGTACTTC. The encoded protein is CASSLGPGRGGAQYF.

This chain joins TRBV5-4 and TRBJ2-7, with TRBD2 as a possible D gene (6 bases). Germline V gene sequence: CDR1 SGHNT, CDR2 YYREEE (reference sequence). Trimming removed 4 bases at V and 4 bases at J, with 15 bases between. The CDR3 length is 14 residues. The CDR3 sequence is CASSLAEGGYEQYF. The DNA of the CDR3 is TGTGCCAGCAGCCTTGCTGAGGGAGGATACGAGCAGTACTTC.

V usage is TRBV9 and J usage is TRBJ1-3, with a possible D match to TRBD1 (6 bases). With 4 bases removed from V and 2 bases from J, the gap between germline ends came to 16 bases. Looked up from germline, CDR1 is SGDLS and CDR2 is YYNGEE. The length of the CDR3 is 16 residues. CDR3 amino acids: CASSPQQGFAGNTIYF. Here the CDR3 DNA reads TGTGCCAGCAGCCCCCAACAGGGCTTCGCTGGAAACACCATATATTTT.

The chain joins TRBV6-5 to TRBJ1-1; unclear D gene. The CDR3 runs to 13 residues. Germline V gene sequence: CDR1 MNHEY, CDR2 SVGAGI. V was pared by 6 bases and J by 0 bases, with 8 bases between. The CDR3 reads CASRPHLNTEAFF. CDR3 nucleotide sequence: TGTGCCAGCAGGCCTCACTTGAACACTGAAGCTTTCTTT.

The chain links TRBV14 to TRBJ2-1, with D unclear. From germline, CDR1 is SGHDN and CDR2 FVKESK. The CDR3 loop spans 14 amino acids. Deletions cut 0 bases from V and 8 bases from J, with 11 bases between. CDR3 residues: CASSQESDQDEQFF. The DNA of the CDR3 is TGTGCCAGCAGCCAAGAGTCGGATCAGGATGAGCAGTTCTTC.

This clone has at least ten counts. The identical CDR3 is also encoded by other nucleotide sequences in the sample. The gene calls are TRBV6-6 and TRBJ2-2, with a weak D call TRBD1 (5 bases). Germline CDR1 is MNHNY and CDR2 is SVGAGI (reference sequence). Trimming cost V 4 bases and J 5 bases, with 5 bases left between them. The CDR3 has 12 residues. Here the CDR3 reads CASSSGTGELFF. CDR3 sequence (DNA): TGTGCCAGCAGTTCAGGGACCGGGGAGCTGTTTTTT.

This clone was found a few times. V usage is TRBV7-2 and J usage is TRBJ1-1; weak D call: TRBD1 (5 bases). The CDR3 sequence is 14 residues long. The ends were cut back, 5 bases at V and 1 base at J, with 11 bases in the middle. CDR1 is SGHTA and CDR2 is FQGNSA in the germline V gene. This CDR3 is CASSARQRNTEAFF. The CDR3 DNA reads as TGTGCCAGCAGCGCAAGACAGAGGAACACTGAAGCTTTCTTT.

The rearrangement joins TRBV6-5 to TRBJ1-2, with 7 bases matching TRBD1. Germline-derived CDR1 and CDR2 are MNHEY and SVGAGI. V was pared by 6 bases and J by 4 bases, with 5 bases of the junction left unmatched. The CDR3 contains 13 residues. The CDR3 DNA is TGTGCCAGCAGGCTGCGACAGGGCTATGGCTACACCTTC. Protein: CASRLRQGYGYTF.

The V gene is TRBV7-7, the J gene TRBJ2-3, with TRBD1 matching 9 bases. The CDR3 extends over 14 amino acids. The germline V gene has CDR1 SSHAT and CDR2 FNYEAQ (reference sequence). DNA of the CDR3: TGTGCTAGCGGAACAGGGGGCCCCACAGATACGCAGTATTTT. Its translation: CASGTGGPTDTQYF.

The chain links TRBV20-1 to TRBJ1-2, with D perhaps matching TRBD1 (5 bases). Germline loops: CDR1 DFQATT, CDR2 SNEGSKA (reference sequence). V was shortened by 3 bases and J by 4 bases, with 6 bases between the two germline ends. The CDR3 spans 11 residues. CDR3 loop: CSARGGYGYTF. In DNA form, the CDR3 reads TGCAGTGCTAGGGGGGGCTATGGCTACACCTTC.

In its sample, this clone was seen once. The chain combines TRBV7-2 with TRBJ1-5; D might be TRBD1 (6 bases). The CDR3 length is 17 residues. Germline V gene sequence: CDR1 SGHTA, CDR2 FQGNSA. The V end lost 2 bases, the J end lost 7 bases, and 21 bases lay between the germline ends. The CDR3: CASSLSFRPTGHQPQHF. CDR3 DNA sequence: TGTGCCAGCAGCTTAAGTTTTCGGCCAACAGGGCACCAGCCCCAGCATTTT.

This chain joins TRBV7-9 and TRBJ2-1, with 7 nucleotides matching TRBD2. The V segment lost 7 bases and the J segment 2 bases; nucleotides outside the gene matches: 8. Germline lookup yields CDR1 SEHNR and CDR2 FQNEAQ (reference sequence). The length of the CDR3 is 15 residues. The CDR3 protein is CASIPTSRPYNEQFF. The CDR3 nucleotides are TGTGCCAGCATCCCGACTAGCCGCCCCTACAATGAGCAGTTCTTC.

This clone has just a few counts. Written as DNA, the CDR3 is TGCAGTGCTTACTTGATCGCGCAGTATTTT. This sequence encodes CSAYLIAQYF. V gene TRBV20-1 combines with J gene TRBJ2-3; no definite D call. V lost 5 bases, J lost 10 bases, and 10 bases lay in between. Germline assignment: CDR1 DFQATT and CDR2 SNEGSKA (reference sequence). The CDR3 is made up of 10 amino acids.

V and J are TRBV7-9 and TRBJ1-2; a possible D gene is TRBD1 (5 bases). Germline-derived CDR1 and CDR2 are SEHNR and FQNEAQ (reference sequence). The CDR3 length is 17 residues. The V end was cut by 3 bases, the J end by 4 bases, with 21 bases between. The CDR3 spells CASSFGRALYQLYGYTF. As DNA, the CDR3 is TGTGCCAGCAGCTTTGGCAGGGCGCTCTATCAGCTCTATGGCTACACCTTC.